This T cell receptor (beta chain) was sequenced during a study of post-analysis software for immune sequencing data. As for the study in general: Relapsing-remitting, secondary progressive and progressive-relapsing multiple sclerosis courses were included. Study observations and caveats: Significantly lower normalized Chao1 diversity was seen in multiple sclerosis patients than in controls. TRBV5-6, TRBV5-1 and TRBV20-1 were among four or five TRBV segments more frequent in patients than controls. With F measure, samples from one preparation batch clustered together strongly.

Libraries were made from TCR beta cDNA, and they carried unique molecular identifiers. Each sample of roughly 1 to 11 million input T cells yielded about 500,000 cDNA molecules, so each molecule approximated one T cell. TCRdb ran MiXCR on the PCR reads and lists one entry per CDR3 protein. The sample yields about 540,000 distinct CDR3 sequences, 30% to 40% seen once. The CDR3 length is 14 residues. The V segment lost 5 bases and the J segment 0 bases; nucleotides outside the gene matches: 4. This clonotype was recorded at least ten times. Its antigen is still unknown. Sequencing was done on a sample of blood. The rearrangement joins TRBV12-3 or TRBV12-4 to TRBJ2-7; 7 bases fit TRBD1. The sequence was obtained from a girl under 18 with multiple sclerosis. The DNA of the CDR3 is TGTGCCAGCAGTCCTTGGGACAGCTCCTACGAGCAGTACTTC. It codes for CASSPWDSSYEQYF.